Presented here are 2 T cell receptor beta chains from one specimen sequenced in a study of molecular identifiers for immune sequencing clone quantification. TCRdb re-derived calls from the PCR reads in MiXCR, one entry per CDR3 protein. Of some 100,000 distinct CDR3 sequences listed, 35% to 40% were seen once; the top ten hold less than 5.5%. The sequencing input was naive CD8+ T cells from blood, with Jurkat cell RNA spiked in. Stated subset: FACS-sorted CD8+CD4-CCR7+CD45RA+ naive T cells. The receptors come from a human donor in good health. Some libraries in this study had Jurkat cell RNA spiked in.

About this clonotype itself: The junction differs from germline at one of its ends, possibly a read error. J is TRBJ2-6 and V is TRBV7-6, with D perhaps matching TRBD1 (5 bases). This CDR3 is built from 13 residues. The germline V gene has CDR1 SGHVS and CDR2 FNYEAQ. The CDR3 DNA reads TGTGCCAGCAGCTTAAGTGGGGCCATCGTCCTGACTTTC. Translation gives CASSLSGAIVLTF.

This clonotype occurred many times. This chain uses TRBV7-8 with TRBJ1-4; TRBD1 matches 7 bases. In germline, CDR1 is SGHVS, CDR2 FQNEAQ. This CDR3 has 15 amino acids. V was pared by 7 bases and J by 4 bases, with 9 bases of the junction left unmatched. This CDR3 reads CASTQAGTDNEKLFF. The CDR3 nucleotides read TGTGCCAGCACCCAGGCCGGGACAGATAATGAAAAACTGTTTTTT.